This T cell receptor beta chain derives from a study of CD8+CD57+ T cells in acquired aplastic anemia. Study-wide background: Mean DNA quantity obtained from sorted CD4+ and CD8+ cells was about 3.2 ug. Roughly 11 million reads, on average, were obtained for CD4+ cells from healthy donors.

The study, taken as a whole, reports: Simpson's diversity of CD8+ cells was not significantly different in patients compared with controls. Patients and controls had in common fewer than 30 CD8+ CDR3 sequences.

On this clonotype itself: Its target is unknown.

Genomic DNA templated the TCR beta VDJ and CDR3 profiling. MiXCR, applied by TCRdb to the reads, yields one record per CDR3 protein. The sample has about 210,000 distinct CDR3 sequences, over 60% seen once. CDR1 is KGHDR, CDR2 SFDVKD, per germline. CDR3 length equals 16 residues. Trimming at V came to 11 bases and at J to 4 bases, leaving 10 bases not matched to a gene. Input material: sorted CD4+, CD8+, or CD8+CD57+ T cells (not recorded which) from PBMCs. The sequence came from a human donor in good health. The chain employs TRBV24-1 and TRBJ2-1; 13 bases are a match to TRBD2. CDR3 protein: CAIRPGTSGAYNEQFF. The CDR3, as DNA: TGTGCCATCAGGCCCGGGACTAGCGGGGCGTACAATGAGCAGTTCTTC.